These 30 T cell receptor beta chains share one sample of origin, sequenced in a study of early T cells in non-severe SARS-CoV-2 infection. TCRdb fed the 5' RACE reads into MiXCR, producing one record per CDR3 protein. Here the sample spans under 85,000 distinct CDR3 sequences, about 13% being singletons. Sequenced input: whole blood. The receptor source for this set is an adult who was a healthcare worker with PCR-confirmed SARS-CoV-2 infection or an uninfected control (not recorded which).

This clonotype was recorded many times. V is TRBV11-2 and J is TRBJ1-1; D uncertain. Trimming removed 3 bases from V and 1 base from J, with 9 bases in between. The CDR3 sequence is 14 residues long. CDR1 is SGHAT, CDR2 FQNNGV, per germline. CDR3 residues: CASSFARKNTEAFF. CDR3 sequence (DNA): TGTGCCAGCAGCTTCGCCCGTAAGAACACTGAAGCTTTCTTT.

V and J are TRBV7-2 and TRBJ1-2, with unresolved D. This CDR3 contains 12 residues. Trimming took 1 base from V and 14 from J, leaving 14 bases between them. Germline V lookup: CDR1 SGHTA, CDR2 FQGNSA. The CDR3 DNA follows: TGTGCCAGCAGCTTAGATAGCGGGTGGAGGACCTTC. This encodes CASSLDSGWRTF.

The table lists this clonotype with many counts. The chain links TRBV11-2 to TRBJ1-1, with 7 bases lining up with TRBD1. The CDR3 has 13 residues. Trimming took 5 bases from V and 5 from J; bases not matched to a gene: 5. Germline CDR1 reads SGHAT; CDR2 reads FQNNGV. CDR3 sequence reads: CASSPLRGTEAFF. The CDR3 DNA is TGTGCCAGCAGCCCCCTCAGGGGGACTGAAGCTTTCTTT.

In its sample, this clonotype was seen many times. CDR3 region: CASSQRRLQAEKLFF. The CDR3 nucleotides are TGTGCCAGCAGCCAGCGGAGGCTCCAAGCGGAAAAACTGTTTTTT. The J gene is TRBJ1-4, the V gene TRBV7-8; D gene unclear. V was clipped by 5 bases and J by 8 bases, with 18 bases between them. CDR1 and CDR2 from the germline V gene are SGHVS and FQNEAQ. The CDR3 runs to 15 residues. The variable domain in full, completed from reference TRBV7-8 and TRBJ1-4, reads GAGVSQSPRYKVAKRGQDVALRCDPISGHVSLFWYQQALGQGPEFLTYFQNEAQLDKSGLPSDRFFAERPEGSVSTLKIQRTQQEDSAVYLCASSQRRLQAEKLFFGSGTQLSVL.

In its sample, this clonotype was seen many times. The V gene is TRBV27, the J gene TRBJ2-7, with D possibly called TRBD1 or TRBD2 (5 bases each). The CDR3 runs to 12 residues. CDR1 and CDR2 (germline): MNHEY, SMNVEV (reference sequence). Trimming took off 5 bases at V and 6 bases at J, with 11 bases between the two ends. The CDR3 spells CASSPGRSEQYF. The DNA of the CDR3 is TGTGCCAGCAGTCCGGGACGGAGCGAGCAGTACTTC.

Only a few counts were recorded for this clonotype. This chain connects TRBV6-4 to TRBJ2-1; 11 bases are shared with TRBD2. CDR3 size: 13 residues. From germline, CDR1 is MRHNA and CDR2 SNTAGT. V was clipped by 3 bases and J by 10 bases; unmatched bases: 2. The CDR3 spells CASSERTSGEQFF. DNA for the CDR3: TGTGCCAGCAGTGAGAGGACTAGCGGGGAGCAGTTCTTC.

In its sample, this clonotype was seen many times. CDR3 sequence (DNA): TGTGCCAGCTCCTTGCGGGGGACGTTCAATGAGCAGTTCTTC. Translated: CASSLRGTFNEQFF. This chain joins TRBV27 and TRBJ2-1; TRBD2 aligns across 7 bases. After removal of 8 bases from V and 6 bases from J, the junction contained 10 bases not matched to a gene. Germline V gives CDR1 MNHEY, CDR2 SMNVEV (reference sequence). CDR3 length: 14 residues.

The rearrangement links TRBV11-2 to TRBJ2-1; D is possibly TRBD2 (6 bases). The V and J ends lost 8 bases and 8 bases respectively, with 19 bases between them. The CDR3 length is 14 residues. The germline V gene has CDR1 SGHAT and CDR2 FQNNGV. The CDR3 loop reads CASSRLGRVDEQFF. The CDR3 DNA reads TGTGCCAGCTCCCGTCTCGGGAGAGTTGATGAGCAGTTCTTC. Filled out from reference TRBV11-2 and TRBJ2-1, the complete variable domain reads EAGVAQSPRYKIIEKRQSVAFWCNPISGHATLYWYQQILGQGPKLLIQFQNNGVVDDSQLPKDRFSAERLKGVDSTLKIQPAKLEDSAVYLCASSRLGRVDEQFFGPGTRLTVL.

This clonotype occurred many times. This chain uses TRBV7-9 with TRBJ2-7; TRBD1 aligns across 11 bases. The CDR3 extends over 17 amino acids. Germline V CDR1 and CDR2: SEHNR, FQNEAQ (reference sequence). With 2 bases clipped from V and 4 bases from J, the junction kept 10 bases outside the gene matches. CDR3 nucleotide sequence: TGTGCCAGCAGCTTACTTACCGGGACAGGGGGTGATTACGAGCAGTACTTC. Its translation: CASSLLTGTGGDYEQYF.

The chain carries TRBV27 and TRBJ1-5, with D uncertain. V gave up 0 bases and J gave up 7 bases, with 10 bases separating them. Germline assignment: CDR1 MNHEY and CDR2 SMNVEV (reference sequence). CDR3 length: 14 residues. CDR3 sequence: CASSLSPVGQPQHF. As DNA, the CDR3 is TGTGCCAGCAGTTTATCTCCCGTTGGGCAGCCCCAGCATTTT.

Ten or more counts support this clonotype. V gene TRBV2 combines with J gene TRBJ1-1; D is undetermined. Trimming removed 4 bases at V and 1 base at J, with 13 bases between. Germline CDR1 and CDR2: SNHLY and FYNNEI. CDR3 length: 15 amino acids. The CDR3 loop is CASSVLTIQNTEAFF. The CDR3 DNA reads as TGTGCCAGCAGTGTATTAACGATACAGAACACTGAAGCTTTCTTT.

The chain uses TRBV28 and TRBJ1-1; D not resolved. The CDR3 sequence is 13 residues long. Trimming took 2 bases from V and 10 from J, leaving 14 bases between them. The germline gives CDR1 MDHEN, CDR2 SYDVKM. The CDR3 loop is CASSLVVPPSAFF. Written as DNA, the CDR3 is TGTGCCAGCAGTTTAGTAGTACCCCCTTCAGCTTTCTTT.

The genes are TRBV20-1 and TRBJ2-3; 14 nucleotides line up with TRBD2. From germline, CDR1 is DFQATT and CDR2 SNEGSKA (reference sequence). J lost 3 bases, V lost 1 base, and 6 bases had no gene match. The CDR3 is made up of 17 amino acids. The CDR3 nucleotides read TGCAGTGCTAGAGGACTAGCGGGAGGGCCCGTTACAGATACGCAGTATTTT. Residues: CSARGLAGGPVTDTQYF.

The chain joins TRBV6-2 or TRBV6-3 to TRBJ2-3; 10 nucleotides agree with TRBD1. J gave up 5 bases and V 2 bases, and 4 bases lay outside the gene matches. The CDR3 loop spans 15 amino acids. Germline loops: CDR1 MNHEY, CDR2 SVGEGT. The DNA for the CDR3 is TGTGCCAGCAGTTACGGGACAGGGGCCGTAGATACGCAGTATTTT. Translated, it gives CASSYGTGAVDTQYF.

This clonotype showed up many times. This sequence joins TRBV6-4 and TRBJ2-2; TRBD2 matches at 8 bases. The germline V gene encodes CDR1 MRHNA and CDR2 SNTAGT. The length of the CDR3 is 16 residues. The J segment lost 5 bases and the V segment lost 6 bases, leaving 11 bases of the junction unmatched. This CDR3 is CASSQIAGRGTGELFF. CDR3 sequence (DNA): TGTGCCAGCAGCCAAATAGCGGGGCGTGGGACCGGGGAGCTGTTTTTT.

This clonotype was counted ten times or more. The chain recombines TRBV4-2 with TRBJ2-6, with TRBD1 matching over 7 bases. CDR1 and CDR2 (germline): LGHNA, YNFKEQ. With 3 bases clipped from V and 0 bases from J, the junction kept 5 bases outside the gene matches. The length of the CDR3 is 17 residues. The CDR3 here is CASSQQGESSGANVLTF. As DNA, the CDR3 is TGTGCCAGCAGCCAGCAGGGGGAGAGCTCTGGGGCCAACGTCCTGACTTTC.

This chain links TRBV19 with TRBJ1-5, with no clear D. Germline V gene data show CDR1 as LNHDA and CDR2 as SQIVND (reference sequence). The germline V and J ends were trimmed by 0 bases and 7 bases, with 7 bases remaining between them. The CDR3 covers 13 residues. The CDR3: CASSIDLGQPQHF. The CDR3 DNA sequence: TGTGCCAGTAGTATAGATCTTGGCCAGCCCCAGCATTTT.

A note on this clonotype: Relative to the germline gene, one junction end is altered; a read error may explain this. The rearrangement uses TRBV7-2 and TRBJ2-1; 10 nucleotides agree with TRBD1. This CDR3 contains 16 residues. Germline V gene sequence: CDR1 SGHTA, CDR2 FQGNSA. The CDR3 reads CVSTTLGTGVHNEQFF. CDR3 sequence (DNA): TGTGTCAGCACCACTCTCGGGACAGGGGTCCACAATGAGCAGTTCTTC.

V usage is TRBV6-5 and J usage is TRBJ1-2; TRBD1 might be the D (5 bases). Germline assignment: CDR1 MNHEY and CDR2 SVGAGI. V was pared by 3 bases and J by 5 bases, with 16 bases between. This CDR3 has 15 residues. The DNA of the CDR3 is TGTGCCAGCAGTTATACCATCAGGGACCAATATGGCTACACCTTC. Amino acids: CASSYTIRDQYGYTF.

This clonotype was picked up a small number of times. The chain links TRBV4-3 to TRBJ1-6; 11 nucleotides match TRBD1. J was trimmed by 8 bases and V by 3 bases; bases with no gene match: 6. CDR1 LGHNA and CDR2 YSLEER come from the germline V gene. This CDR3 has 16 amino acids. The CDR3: CASSHFPGQGDSPLHF. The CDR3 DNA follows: TGCGCCAGCAGCCACTTTCCGGGACAGGGGGATTCACCCCTCCACTTT.

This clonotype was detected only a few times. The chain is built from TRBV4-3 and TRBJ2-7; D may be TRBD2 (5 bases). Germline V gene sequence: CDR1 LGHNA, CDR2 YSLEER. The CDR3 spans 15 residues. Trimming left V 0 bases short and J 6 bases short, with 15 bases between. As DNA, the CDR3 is TGCGCCAGCAGCCAAGAAAGGGTCGTGGGGAGCGAGCAGTACTTC. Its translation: CASSQERVVGSEQYF.

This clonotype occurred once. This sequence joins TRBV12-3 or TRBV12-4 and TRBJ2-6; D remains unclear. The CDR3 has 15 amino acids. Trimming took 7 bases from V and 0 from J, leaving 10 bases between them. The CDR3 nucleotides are TGTGCCAGCACCCGGCCCGGCTCTGGGGCCAACGTCCTGACTTTC. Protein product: CASTRPGSGANVLTF.

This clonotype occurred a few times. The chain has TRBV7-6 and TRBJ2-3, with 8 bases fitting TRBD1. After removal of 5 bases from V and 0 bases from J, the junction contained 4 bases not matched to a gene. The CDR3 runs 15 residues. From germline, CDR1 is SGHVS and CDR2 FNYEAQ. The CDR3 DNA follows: TGTGCCAGCAGCGTCCGGGACAGGAGCACAGATACGCAGTATTTT. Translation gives CASSVRDRSTDTQYF.

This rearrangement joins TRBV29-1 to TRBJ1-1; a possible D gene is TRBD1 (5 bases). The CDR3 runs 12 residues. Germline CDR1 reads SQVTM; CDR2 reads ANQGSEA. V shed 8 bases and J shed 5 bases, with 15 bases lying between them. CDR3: CSINNGGTEAFF. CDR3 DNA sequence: TGCAGCATAAACAACGGGGGAACTGAAGCTTTCTTT.

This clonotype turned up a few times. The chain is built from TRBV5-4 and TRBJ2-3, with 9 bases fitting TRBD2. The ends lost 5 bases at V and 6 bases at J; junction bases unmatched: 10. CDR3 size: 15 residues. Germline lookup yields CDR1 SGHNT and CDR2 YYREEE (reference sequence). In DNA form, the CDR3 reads TGTGCCAGCAGTCGCCCTAGCGGGAAGTCGGATACGCAGTATTTT. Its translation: CASSRPSGKSDTQYF.

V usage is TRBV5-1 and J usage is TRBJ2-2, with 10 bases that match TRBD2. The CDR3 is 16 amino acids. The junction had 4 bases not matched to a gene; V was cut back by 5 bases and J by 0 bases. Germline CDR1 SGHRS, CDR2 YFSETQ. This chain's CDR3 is CASRSGLAANTGELFF. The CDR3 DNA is TGCGCCAGCAGATCCGGACTAGCGGCGAACACCGGGGAGCTGTTTTTT.

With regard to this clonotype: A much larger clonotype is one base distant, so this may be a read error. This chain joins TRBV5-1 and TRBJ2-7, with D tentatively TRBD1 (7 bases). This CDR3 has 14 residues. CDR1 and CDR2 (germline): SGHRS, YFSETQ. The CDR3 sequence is CTSSLEGQTYEQYF. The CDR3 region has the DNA TGCACCAGCAGCTTGGAGGGACAGACCTACGAGCAGTACTTC.

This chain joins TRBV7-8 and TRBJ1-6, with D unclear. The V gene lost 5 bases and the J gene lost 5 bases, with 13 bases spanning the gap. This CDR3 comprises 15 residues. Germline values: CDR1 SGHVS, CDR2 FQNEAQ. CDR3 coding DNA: TGTGCCAGCAGCCCCCCGAACCGGAATAATTCACCCCTCCACTTT. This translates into CASSPPNRNNSPLHF.

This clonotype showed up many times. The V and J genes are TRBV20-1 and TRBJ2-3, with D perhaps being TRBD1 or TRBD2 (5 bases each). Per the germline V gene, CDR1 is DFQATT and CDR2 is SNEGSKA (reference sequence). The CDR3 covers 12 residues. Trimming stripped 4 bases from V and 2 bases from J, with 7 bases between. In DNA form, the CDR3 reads TGCAGTGCTACCGGGGCCACAGATACGCAGTATTTT. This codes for CSATGATDTQYF.

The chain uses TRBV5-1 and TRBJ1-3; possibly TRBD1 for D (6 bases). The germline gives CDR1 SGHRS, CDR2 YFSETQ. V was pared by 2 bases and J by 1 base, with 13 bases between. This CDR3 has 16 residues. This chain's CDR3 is CASSLTGSFSGNTIYF. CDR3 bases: TGCGCCAGCAGCTTAACAGGGTCTTTTTCTGGAAACACCATATATTTT.